The entry below describes one T cell receptor beta chain. Its antigen remains unidentified. This entry belongs to a study of T-cell reconstitution after alpha-beta-depleted transplantation in children. The TCRbeta library incorporated unique molecular identifiers. TCRdb redid the calling of the PCR reads with MiXCR, one entry per CDR3 protein. The sample lists about 510,000 distinct CDR3 sequences, 10% to 12% occurring once. The CDR3 extends over 13 amino acids. Trimming removed 4 bases at V and 1 base at J, with 8 bases between. Germline CDR1 reads MDHEN; CDR2 reads SYDVKM. Study observations and caveats: Expanded graft clones numbering several hundred reportedly gave rise to alpha-beta T cells about two months after transplant. Some patients owed their high day-60 TCRbeta diversity to surviving recipient T cells and thymic progenitors. A year had passed since transplant, and T-cell counts and diversity by then came mostly from newly produced T cells.

This clonotype originated in a female patient aged 2-15 years who had a stem cell transplant for aplastic anemia, so the T cells may come from the graft donor. This sequence joins TRBV28 and TRBJ2-7; D is ambiguous. The specimen was PBMCs, mostly from graft donor cells, collected 180 days after TCRalphabeta/CD19-depleted stem cell transplant. CDR3 sequence: CASSCCSSYEQYF. CDR3 nucleotide sequence: TGTGCCAGCAGTTGTTGCAGTTCCTACGAGCAGTACTTC.